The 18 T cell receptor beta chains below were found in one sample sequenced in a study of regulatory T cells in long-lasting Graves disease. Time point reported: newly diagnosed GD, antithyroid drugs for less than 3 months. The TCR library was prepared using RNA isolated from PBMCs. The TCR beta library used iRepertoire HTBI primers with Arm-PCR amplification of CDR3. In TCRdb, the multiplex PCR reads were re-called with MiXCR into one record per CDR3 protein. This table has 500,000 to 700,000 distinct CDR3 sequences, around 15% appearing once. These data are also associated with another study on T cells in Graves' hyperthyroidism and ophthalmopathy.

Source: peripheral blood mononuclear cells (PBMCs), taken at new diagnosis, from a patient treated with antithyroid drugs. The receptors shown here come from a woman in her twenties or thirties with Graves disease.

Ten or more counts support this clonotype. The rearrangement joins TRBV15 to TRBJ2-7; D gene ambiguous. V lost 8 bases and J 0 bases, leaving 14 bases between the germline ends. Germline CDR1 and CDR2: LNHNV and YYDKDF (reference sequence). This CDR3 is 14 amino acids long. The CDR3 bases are TGTGCCACCGCTCGCGGCGACTTCTCCTACGAGCAGTACTTC. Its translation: CATARGDFSYEQYF.

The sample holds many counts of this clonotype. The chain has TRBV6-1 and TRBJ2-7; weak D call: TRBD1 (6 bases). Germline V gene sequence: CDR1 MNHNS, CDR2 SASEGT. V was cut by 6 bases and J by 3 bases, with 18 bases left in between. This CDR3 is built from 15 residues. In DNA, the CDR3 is TGTGCCAGCAGAGCTTTCGAGACAGGCCTCTACGAGCAGTACTTC. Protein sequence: CASRAFETGLYEQYF.

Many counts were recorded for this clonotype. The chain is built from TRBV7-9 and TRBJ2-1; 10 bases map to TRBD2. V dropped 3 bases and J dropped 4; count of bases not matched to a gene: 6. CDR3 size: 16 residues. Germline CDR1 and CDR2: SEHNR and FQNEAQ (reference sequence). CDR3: CASSFFASGRYNEQFF. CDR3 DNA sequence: TGTGCCAGCAGCTTTTTCGCTAGCGGGAGATACAATGAGCAGTTCTTC.

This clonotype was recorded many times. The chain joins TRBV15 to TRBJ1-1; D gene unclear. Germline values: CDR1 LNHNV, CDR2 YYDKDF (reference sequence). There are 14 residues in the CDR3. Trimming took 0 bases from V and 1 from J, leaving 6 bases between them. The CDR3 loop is CATSRDSENTEAFF. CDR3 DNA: TGTGCCACCAGCAGAGATTCGGAGAACACTGAAGCTTTCTTT.

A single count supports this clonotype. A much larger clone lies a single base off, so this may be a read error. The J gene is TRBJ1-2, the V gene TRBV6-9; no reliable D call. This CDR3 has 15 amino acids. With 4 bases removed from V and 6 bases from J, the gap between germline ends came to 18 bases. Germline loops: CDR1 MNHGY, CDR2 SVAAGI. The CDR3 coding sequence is TGTGCCAGCAGTTCCGAACCGGAAGTCGGGAATGGCTACACCTTC. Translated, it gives CASSSEPEVGNGYTF.

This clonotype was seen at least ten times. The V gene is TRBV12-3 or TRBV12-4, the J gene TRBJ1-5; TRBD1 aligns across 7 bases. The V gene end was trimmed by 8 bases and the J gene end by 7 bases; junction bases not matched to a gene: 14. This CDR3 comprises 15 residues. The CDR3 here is CASGVKGAPWQPQHF. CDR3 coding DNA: TGTGCCAGCGGCGTAAAGGGGGCCCCATGGCAGCCCCAGCATTTT.

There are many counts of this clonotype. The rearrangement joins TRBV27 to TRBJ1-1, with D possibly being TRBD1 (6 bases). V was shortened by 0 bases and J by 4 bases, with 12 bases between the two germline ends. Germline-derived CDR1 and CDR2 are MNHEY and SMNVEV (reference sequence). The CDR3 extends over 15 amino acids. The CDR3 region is CASSLSAGVGTEAFF. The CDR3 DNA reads TGTGCCAGCAGTTTATCCGCAGGGGTGGGCACTGAAGCTTTCTTT.

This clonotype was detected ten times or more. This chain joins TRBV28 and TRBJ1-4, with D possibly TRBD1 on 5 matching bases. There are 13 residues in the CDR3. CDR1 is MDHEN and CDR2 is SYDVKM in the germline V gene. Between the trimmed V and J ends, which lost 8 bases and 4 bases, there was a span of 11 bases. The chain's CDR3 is CASLRQLNEKLFF. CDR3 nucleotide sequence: TGTGCCAGCCTTCGACAGCTTAATGAAAAACTGTTTTTT.

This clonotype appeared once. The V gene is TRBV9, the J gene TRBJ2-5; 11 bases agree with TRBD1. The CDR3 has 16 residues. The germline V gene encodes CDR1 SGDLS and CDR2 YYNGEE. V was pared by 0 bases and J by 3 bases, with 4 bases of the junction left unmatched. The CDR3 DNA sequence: TGTGCCAGCAGCGTAGCTGGGGGACAGGGGGAAGAGACCCAGTACTTC. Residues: CASSVAGGQGEETQYF.

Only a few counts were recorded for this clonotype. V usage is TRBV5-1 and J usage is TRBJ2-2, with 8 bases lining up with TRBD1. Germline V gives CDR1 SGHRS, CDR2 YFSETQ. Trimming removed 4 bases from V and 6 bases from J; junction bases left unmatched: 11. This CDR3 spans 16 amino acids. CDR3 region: CASSGTQGAKAGELFF. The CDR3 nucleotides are TGCGCCAGCAGCGGAACGCAGGGGGCGAAGGCCGGGGAGCTGTTTTTT.

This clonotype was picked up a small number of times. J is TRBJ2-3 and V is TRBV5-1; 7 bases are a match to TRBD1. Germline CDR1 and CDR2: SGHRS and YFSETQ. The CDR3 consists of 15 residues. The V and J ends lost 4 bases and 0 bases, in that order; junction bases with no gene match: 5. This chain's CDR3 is CASSGTDPSTDTQYF. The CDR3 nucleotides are TGCGCCAGCAGCGGGACAGACCCTAGCACAGATACGCAGTATTTT.

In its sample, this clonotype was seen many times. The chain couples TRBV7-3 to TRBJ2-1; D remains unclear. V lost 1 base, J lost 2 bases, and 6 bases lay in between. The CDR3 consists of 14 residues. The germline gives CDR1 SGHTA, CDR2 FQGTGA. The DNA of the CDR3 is TGTGCCAGCAGCTTAAGCGGTCCCTACAATGAGCAGTTCTTC. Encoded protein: CASSLSGPYNEQFF. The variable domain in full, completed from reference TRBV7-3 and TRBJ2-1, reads GAGVSQTPSNKVTEKGKYVELRCDPISGHTALYWYRQSLGQGPEFLIYFQGTGAADDSGLPNDRFFAVRPEGSVSTLKIQRTERGDSAVYLCASSLSGPYNEQFFGPGTRLTVL.

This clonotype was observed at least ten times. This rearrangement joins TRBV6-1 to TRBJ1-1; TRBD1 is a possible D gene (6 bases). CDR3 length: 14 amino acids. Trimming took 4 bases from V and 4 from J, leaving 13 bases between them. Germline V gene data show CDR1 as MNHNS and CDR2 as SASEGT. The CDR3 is CASSVQGSPTEAFF. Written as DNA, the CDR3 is TGTGCCAGCAGTGTTCAGGGGAGTCCCACTGAAGCTTTCTTT.

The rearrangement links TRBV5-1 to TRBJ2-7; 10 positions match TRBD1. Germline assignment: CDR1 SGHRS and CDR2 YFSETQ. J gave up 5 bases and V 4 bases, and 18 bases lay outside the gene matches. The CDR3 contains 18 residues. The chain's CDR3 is CASSVRLLSGTGAHEQYF. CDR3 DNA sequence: TGCGCCAGCAGCGTACGACTGTTATCCGGGACAGGGGCCCACGAGCAGTACTTC.

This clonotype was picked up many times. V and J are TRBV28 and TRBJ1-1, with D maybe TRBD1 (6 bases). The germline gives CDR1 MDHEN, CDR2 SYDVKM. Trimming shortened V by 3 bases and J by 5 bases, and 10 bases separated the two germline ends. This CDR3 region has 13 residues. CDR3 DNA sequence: TGTGCCAGCAGTTTCGAAGGGGGTACTGAAGCTTTCTTT. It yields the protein CASSFEGGTEAFF. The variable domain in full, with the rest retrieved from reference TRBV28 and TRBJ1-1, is DVKVTQSSRYLVKRTGEKVFLECVQDMDHENMFWYRQDPGLGLRLIYFSYDVKMKEKGDIPEGYSVSREKKERFSLILESASTNQTSMYLCASSFEGGTEAFFGQGTRLTVV.

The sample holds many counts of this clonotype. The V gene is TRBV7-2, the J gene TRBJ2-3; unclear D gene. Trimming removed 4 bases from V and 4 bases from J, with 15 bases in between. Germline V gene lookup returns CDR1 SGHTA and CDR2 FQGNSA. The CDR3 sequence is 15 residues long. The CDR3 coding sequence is TGTGCCAGCAGCTCGACGGTTAAACGTCCAGATACGCAGTATTTT. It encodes CASSSTVKRPDTQYF.

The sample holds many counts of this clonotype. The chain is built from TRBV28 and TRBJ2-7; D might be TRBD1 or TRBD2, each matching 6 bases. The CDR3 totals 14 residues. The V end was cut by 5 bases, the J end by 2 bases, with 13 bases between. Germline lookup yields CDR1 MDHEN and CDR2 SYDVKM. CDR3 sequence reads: CASSVQGGTYEQYF. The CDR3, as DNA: TGTGCCAGCAGTGTACAGGGCGGGACCTACGAGCAGTACTTC. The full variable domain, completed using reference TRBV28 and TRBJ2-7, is DVKVTQSSRYLVKRTGEKVFLECVQDMDHENMFWYRQDPGLGLRLIYFSYDVKMKEKGDIPEGYSVSREKKERFSLILESASTNQTSMYLCASSVQGGTYEQYFGPGTRLTVT.

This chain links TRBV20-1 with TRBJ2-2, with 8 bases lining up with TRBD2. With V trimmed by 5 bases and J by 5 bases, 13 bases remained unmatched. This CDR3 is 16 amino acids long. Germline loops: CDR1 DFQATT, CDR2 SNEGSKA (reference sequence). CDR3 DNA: TGCAGTGCTGCCGGGGGGGTCATGGAGGGGACCGGGGAGCTGTTTTTT. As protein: CSAAGGVMEGTGELFF.